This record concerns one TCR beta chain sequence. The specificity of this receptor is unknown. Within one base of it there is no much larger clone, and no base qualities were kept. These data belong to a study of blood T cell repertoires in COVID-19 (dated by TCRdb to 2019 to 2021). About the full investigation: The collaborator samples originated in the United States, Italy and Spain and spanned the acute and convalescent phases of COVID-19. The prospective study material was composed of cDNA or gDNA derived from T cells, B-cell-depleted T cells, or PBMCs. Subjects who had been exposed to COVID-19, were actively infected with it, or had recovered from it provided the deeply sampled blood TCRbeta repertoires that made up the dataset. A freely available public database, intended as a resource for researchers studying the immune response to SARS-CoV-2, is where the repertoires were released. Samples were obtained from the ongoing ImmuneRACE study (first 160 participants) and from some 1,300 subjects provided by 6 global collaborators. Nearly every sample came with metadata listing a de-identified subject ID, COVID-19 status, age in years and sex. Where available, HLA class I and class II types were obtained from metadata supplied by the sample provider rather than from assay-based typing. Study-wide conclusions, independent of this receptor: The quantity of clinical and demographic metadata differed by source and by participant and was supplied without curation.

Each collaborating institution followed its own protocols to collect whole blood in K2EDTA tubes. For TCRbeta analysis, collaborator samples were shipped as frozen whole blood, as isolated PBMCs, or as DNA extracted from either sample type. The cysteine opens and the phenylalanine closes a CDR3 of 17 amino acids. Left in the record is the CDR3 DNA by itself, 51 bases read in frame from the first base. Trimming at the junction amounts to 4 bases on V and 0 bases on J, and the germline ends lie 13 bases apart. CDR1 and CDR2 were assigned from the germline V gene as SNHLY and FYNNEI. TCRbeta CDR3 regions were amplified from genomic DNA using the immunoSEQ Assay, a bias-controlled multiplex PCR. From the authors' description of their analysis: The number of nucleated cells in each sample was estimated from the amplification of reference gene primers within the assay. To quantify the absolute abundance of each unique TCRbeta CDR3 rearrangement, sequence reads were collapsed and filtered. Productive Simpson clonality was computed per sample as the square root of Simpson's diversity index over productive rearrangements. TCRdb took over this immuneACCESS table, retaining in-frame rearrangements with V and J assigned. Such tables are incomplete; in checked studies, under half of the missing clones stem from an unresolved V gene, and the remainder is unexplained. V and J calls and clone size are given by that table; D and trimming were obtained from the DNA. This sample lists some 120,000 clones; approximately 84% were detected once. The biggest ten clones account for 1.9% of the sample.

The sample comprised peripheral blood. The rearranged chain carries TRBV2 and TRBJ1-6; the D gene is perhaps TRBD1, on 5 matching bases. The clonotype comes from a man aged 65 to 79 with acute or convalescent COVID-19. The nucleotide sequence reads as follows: TGTGCCAGCAGTGTGACAGTACTAAGCTCCTATAATTCACCCCTCCACTTT. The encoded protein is CASSVTVLSSYNSPLHF.